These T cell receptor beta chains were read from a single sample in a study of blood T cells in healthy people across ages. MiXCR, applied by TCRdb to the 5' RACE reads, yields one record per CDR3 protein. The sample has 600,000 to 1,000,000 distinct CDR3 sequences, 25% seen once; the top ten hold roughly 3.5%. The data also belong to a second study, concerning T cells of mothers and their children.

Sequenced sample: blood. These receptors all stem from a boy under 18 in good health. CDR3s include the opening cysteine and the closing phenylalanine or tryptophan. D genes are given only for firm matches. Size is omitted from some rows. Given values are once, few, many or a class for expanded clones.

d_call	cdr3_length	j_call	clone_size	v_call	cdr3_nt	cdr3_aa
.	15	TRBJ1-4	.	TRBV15	TGTGCCACCAGCAGAGTTGGGCAGTTAAATGAAAAACTGTTTTTT	CATSRVGQLNEKLFF
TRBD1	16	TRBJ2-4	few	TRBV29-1	TGCAGCGTGGAGGGACAGGGAAGGCTAGCCAAGAACATTCAGTACTTC	CSVEGQGRLAKNIQYF
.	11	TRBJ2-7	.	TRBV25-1	TGTGCCAGCAGTGGAAGGGCCGAGCAGTACTTC	CASSGRAEQYF
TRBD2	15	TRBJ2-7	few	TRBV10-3	TGTGCCATCAGTGAGCCGGGACTAGCACTGGGCGAGCAGTACTTC	CAISEPGLALGEQYF
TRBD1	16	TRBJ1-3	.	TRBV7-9	TGTGCCAGCAGCGAACAGGGGGATAGCTCTGGAAACACCATATATTTT	CASSEQGDSSGNTIYF
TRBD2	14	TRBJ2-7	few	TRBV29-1	TGCAGCGTGACCGGGACTAGCGGTTCCTACGAGCAGTACTTC	CSVTGTSGSYEQYF
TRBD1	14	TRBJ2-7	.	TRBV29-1	TGCAGCGTTGAGACAGGGAAGGTCTCCTACGAGCAGTACTTC	CSVETGKVSYEQYF
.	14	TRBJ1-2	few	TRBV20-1	TGCAGTGCCATAGTTGGACTAAGTGGATATGGCTACACCTTC	CSAIVGLSGYGYTF
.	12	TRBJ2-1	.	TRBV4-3	TGCGCCAGCAGCCAAGAGAACAATGAGCAGTTCTTC	CASSQENNEQFF
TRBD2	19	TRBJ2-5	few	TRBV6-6	TGTGCCAGCAGTTCACAAACCGGGACTAGCGGGAGCCGGGCGGGGACCCAGTACTTC	CASSSQTGTSGSRAGTQYF
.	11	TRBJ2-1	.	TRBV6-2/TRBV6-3	TGTGCCAGCTCCCAGGTACATGAGCAGTTCTTC	CASSQVHEQFF
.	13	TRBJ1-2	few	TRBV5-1	TGCGCCAGCAGTTCAGGTAGTCGCTATGGCTACACCTTC	CASSSGSRYGYTF
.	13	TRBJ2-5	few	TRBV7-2	TGTGCCAGCAGCCCCTCCCGCACGGAGACCCAGTACTTC	CASSPSRTETQYF
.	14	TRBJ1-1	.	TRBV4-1	TGCGCCAGCAGCCACCCGAAAGGGGGGAGTGAAGCTTTCTTT	CASSHPKGGSEAFF
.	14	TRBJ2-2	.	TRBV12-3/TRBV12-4	TGTGCCAGCAGTATTCGGGGAAACACCGGGGAGCTGTTTTTT	CASSIRGNTGELFF
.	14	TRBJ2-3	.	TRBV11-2	TGTGCCAGCAGCTTACTTACAGGGATAGATACGCAGTATTTT	CASSLLTGIDTQYF
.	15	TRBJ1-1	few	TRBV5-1	TGCGCCAGCAGCTTACAGGGTAAGGGGAACACTGAAGCTTTCTTT	CASSLQGKGNTEAFF
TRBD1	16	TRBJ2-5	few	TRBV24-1	TGTGCCACCAGTGATTCGAGGACAGGGACAACAGAGACCCAGTACTTC	CATSDSRTGTTETQYF
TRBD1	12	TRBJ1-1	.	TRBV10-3	TGTGCCATCGGGGACAGTGGCACTGAAGCTTACTTT	CAIGDSGTEAYF
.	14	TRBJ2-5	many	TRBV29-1	TGCAGCGCCCCGCCCGACGGACAGCAAGAGACCCAGTACTTC	CSAPPDGQQETQYF
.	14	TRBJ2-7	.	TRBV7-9	TGTGCCAGCAGCTTAGAACGCCTAGCGCACGAGCAGTACTTC	CASSLERLAHEQYF
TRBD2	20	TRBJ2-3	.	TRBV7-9	TGTGCCAGCAGCTCCGTCGGTGCGCGGGGGGGTTTTCCCACCACAGATACGCAGTATTTT	CASSSVGARGGFPTTDTQYF
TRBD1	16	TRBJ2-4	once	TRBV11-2	TGTGCCAGCAGCCCACCGGGACAGGGGATAATAAACATTCAGTACTTC	CASSPPGQGIINIQYF